Below, one T cell receptor beta chain is given with its context. The antigen it recognizes is unknown. Qualities for individual bases were not recorded, and no much larger clone is one base off. The data were taken from a study of cytomegalovirus exposure and HLA in healthy donors (dated by TCRdb to 2016 to 2017). Looking at the study overall: A later analysis indicated that the 100 to 150 validation repertoires were generated on the platform also employed for the approximately 690 repertoires of the first cohort. The study aimed to test whether cataloging public T cell receptors could reveal signatures of past pathogen exposure. Along with the roughly 670-subject first cohort, a separate validation cohort of some 130 different subjects was used. To predict cytomegalovirus infection status, the study brought together high-throughput TCR immunosequencing, statistical association of individual TCRs with disease status, and machine learning. General conclusions and limits of the study: The study listed approximately 150 TCR beta chains as associated with cytomegalovirus. A few of the identified cytomegalovirus-associated TCR beta chains were confirmed in vitro to be specific for cytomegalovirus antigens. The authors suggested that the approach could potentially be extended to other disease states and immunological phenotypes. In a later analysis, TCRs clustered in the first cohort were found to also tend to co-occur in the approximately 120 validation repertoires, with roughly 93% of cluster scores above 0. The classifier was reported to diagnose cytomegalovirus status with high specificity and sensitivity in both the original cohort and the validation cohort. Most TCR sequences were observed very rarely across donors, whereas some public TCRs were present in many individuals. A later analysis had no HLA typing for the validation cohort, so co-occurrence there was scored across all 130 or so repertoires.

From its cysteine to its phenylalanine, the CDR3 spans 15 amino acids. The DNA shown is the 45-base CDR3, in frame from base 1. Reading the germline V gene gives CDR1 MDHEN and CDR2 SYDVKM. V trim: 6 bases; J trim: 6 bases; unmatched bases: 12. Separate from the approximately 700-subject first cohort, the validation cohort of 95 to 150 subjects was the group to which the donors belonged. The library came from the immunoSEQ multiplex PCR assay. From the authors' description of their analysis: A statistical classification framework was built to diagnose cytomegalovirus status from the catalog of TCR beta chain sequences. As stored in TCRdb, this immuneACCESS dataset retains in-frame rearrangements with V and J assigned. A fraction of the clones does not appear; measured against another copy, unresolved V genes explain less than half of the discrepancy, and the remainder lacks a known reason. V, J and clone size reflect that table, while D and trimming were determined from the DNA. For this sample the table gives 200,000 to 250,000 clones, of which 75% to 90% were detected only once. Over 11% of the sample rests with the top ten.

The clonotype was recovered from a woman in her 30s in good health and CMV-seropositive. The chain was built from TRBV28 and TRBJ1-1; 8 junctional bases match TRBD1. Sequencing input: PBMCs. The DNA sequence is TGTGCCAGCAGGCGGCCGGGACAGGCCGCTCCTGAAGCTTTCTTT. Its protein product is CASRRPGQAAPEAFF.